This passage covers 13 T cell receptor beta chains from one sample sequenced in a study of T-cell reconstitution after alpha-beta-depleted transplantation in children. TCRbeta library preparation incorporated unique molecular identifiers. TCRdb ran MiXCR on the PCR reads and lists one entry per CDR3 protein. In the table there are almost 500,000 distinct CDR3 sequences, about an eighth of which are singletons. Sample: PBMCs from the stem cell graft donor, taken from the stem cell graft. Receptors originate from a human donor who donated a stem cell graft to a child with combined immunodeficiency.

This rearrangement joins TRBV5-5 to TRBJ1-2; a weak D match, TRBD1 (6 bases). Germline V gene lookup returns CDR1 SGHKS and CDR2 YYEKEE (reference sequence). Trimming left V 4 bases short and J 5 bases short, with 15 bases between. This CDR3 contains 14 residues. CDR3 region: CASSGLQGKYGYTF. In nucleotides, the CDR3 is TGTGCCAGCAGCGGACTACAGGGAAAATATGGCTACACCTTC.

This sequence joins TRBV18 and TRBJ1-5, with D possibly TRBD1 on 6 matching bases. Germline values: CDR1 KGHSH, CDR2 LQKENI. There are 14 residues in the CDR3. Trimming shortened V by 4 bases and J by 7 bases, and 14 bases separated the two germline ends. The DNA for the CDR3 is TGTGCCAGCTCACTTCAGGGGTGGACGCAGCCCCAGCATTTT. Translating gives CASSLQGWTQPQHF.

This clonotype was seen repeatedly, ten times or more. CDR3 loop: CATSDLRRGSGELFF. For the CDR3, the DNA is TGTGCCACCAGTGATTTGCGCCGAGGTTCCGGGGAGCTGTTTTTT. The chain combines TRBV24-1 with TRBJ2-2; D is unresolved. The CDR3 spans 15 residues. From germline, CDR1 is KGHDR and CDR2 SFDVKD. The V end was cut by 0 bases, the J end by 6 bases, with 10 bases between.

The V and J genes are TRBV29-1 and TRBJ2-1; tentatively, D is TRBD2 (7 bases). The CDR3 extends over 15 amino acids. Germline assignment: CDR1 SQVTM and CDR2 ANQGSEA. The germline V and J ends were trimmed by 7 bases and 8 bases, with 24 bases remaining between them. The CDR3 is CSAPHREGGSDEQFF. CDR3 DNA sequence: TGCAGCGCCCCACACAGGGAGGGGGGCAGCGATGAGCAGTTCTTC.

V is TRBV5-6 and J is TRBJ2-1; 10 positions agree with TRBD2. CDR3 length equals 15 residues. Germline V gives CDR1 SGHDT, CDR2 YYEEEE. The V gene end was trimmed by 2 bases and the J gene end by 7 bases; junction bases not matched to a gene: 6. CDR3 region: CASSFLAGASNEQFF. The CDR3 nucleotides read TGTGCCAGCAGCTTCCTAGCGGGGGCTTCAAATGAGCAGTTCTTC.

This clonotype appeared a few times. The gene calls are TRBV6-2 or TRBV6-3 and TRBJ2-7; D is unresolved. This CDR3 has 15 amino acids. Germline V lookup: CDR1 MNHEY, CDR2 SVGEGT. Trimming took off 0 bases at V and 7 bases at J, with 16 bases between the two ends. For the CDR3, the DNA is TGTGCCAGCAGTTACTCAGAGGACGGCCTAGGTGAGCAGTACTTC. Its protein is CASSYSEDGLGEQYF.

This clonotype was counted many times. The chain uses TRBV24-1 and TRBJ2-3; D not certain. The V end lost 0 bases, the J end lost 6 bases, and 3 bases lay between the germline ends. Germline loops: CDR1 KGHDR, CDR2 SFDVKD. The CDR3 is 12 residues long. This CDR3 reads CATSDLADTQYF. The CDR3 DNA sequence: TGTGCCACCAGTGATTTGGCGGATACGCAGTATTTT.

This clonotype was observed at least ten times. The gene calls are TRBV29-1 and TRBJ2-6; possible D gene TRBD1, 6 bases. The CDR3 sequence is 16 residues long. The germline gives CDR1 SQVTM, CDR2 ANQGSEA. V gave up 7 bases and J gave up 0 bases, with 16 bases separating them. The CDR3 DNA reads TGCAGCGCCACTCGGGACACCGACTCTGGGGCCAACGTCCTGACTTTC. It specifies CSATRDTDSGANVLTF.

This clonotype was counted a few times. V and J are TRBV12-3 or TRBV12-4 and TRBJ2-3, with 11 bases fitting TRBD2. This CDR3 region has 17 residues. V dropped 0 bases and J dropped 1; count of bases not matched to a gene: 3. CDR3 sequence reads: CASSLAAGLAGTDTQYF. The CDR3 DNA sequence: TGTGCCAGCAGTTTAGCGGCGGGACTAGCGGGCACAGATACGCAGTATTTT.

The rearrangement joins TRBV12-3 or TRBV12-4 to TRBJ2-3; D not certain. CDR3 size: 12 residues. V lost 8 bases and J 3 bases, leaving 9 bases between the germline ends. CDR3 residues: CASPRRTDTQYF. In DNA, the CDR3 is TGTGCCAGCCCACGACGGACAGATACGCAGTATTTT.

The chain links TRBV10-3 to TRBJ2-3, with D perhaps TRBD2 (7 bases). Trimming shortened V by 1 base and J by 2 bases, and 13 bases separated the two germline ends. Germline CDR1 ENHRY, CDR2 SYGVKD. The CDR3 is made up of 16 amino acids. For the CDR3, the DNA is TGTGCCATCAGTGAGTGGGAGGGGGGAATCACAGATACGCAGTATTTT. As protein: CAISEWEGGITDTQYF.

This clonotype came up a few times. The rearrangement uses TRBV6-5 and TRBJ1-1; D unresolved. Looked up from germline, CDR1 is MNHEY and CDR2 is SVGAGI. Trimming removed 2 bases at V and 2 bases at J, with 9 bases between. The CDR3 is 14 amino acids. The CDR3 here is CASSYRTDNTEAFF. As DNA, the CDR3 is TGTGCCAGCAGTTACCGGACGGACAACACTGAAGCTTTCTTT.

This clonotype has ten or more counts. This chain links TRBV20-1 with TRBJ2-7; 8 bases line up with TRBD1. The CDR3 sequence is 14 residues long. The V gene end was trimmed by 5 bases and the J gene end by 3 bases; junction bases not matched to a gene: 9. Germline CDR1 DFQATT, CDR2 SNEGSKA (reference sequence). In DNA, the CDR3 is TGCAGTGCTCTCCTGGGACAGGACTTCTACGAGCAGTACTTC. Amino acids: CSALLGQDFYEQYF.